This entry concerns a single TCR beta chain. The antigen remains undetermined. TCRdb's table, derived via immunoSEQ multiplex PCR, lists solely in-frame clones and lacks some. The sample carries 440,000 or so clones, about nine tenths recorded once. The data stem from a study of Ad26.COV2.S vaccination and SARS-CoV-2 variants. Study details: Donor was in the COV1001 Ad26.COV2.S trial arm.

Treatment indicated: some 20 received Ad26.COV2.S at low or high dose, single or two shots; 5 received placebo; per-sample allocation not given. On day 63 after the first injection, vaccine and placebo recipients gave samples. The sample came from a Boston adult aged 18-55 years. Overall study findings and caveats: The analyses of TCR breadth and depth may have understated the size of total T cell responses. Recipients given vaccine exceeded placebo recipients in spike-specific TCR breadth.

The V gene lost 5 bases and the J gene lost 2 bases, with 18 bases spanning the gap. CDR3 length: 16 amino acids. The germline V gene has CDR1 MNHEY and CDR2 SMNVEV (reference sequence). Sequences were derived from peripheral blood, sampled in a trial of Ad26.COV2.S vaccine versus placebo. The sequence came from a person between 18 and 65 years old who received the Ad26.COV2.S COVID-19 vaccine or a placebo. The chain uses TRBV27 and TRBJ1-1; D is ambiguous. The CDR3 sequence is CASSPITVEFNTEAFF. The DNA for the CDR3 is TGTGCCAGCAGTCCTATCACAGTAGAGTTTAACACTGAAGCTTTCTTT.